The present T cell receptor (beta chain) was sequenced within a study of blood T cell repertoires in COVID-19. Study information: COVID-19 samples collected from the United States, Italy and Spain covered acute and convalescent phases.

V gave up 2 bases and J gave up 4 bases; unmatched junction bases: 10. Germline V gene sequence: CDR1 MNHNY, CDR2 SVGAGI (reference sequence). CDR3 length: 16 amino acids. Assay: immunoSEQ multiplex PCR; the TCRdb copy retains only in-frame clones and omits some. The sample shows hundreds of thousands of clones, around four fifths of them seen only once. Up to 2 weeks before entering the study, exposed participants had met a COVID-19 case. This clonotype originated in a woman in her forties or fifties who had been exposed to COVID-19. Source material: PBMCs or T cells enriched from blood (not recorded which). The chain has TRBV6-6 and TRBJ1-2; the match to TRBD1 covers 7 bases. Here the CDR3 reads CASSYPSRQGAYGYTF. The CDR3 region has the DNA TGTGCCAGCAGTTACCCTTCTCGACAGGGCGCCTATGGCTACACCTTC.